Below are 9 T cell receptor beta chains sequenced from a single sample in a study of T cells in tuberculosis. Data came from immunoSEQ multiplex PCR; TCRdb stores just in-frame clones and leaves some out. This table holds about 33,000 clones, around 92% found once. Specified time point: new active TB diagnosis, blood taken before or within 7 days of starting treatment. Sequenced here: PBMCs, sampled at tuberculosis diagnosis. The receptors were gathered from an adult with tuberculosis. Some clones in this sample may be carry-over from other donors' samples.

This clone was found once. The genes are TRBV19 and TRBJ2-1; 12 positions match TRBD2. V lost 7 bases and J lost 9; bases outside the gene matches: 16. This CDR3 has 17 amino acids. Per the germline V gene, CDR1 is LNHDA and CDR2 is SQIVND (reference sequence). The CDR3 sequence is CASKDKGLAGGHPEQFF. CDR3 sequence (DNA): TGTGCCAGTAAGGATAAAGGGCTAGCGGGGGGGCATCCTGAGCAGTTCTTC.

J is TRBJ2-3 and V is TRBV6-1; 9 bases align to TRBD2. In germline, CDR1 is MNHNS, CDR2 SASEGT. With V trimmed by 4 bases and J by 2 bases, 10 bases remained unmatched. The CDR3 totals 17 residues. The CDR3 sequence is CASSAVSRGGFTDTQYF. The DNA of the CDR3 is TGTGCCAGCAGTGCCGTCTCGCGGGGGGGTTTCACAGATACGCAGTATTTT.

J is TRBJ1-1 and V is TRBV29-1; a weak D match, TRBD1 (5 bases). CDR1 is SQVTM and CDR2 is ANQGSEA in the germline V gene. The CDR3 is made up of 11 amino acids. Trimming cost V 2 bases and J 9 bases, with 10 bases left between them. CDR3 sequence: CSVEPGSQAFF. The CDR3 DNA is TGCAGCGTTGAACCAGGGTCTCAAGCTTTCTTT. Using reference TRBV29-1 and TRBJ1-1 for the parts outside the CDR3, the full variable domain is SAVISQKPSRDICQRGTSLTIQCQVDSQVTMMFWYRQQPGQSLTLIATANQGSEATYESGFVIDKFPISRPNLTFSTLTVSNMSPEDSSIYLCSVEPGSQAFFGQGTRLTVV.

DNA of the CDR3: TGTGCCAGCAGCTCTGGGACAGGGGGGAGAACTAATGAAAAACTGTTTTTT. It yields the protein CASSSGTGGRTNEKLFF. V and J are TRBV7-8 and TRBJ1-4, with 11 bases identical to TRBD1. The germline V gene has CDR1 SGHVS and CDR2 FQNEAQ. V trimming: 4 bases; J trimming: 1 base; junction bases outside the gene matches: 5. This CDR3 is built from 17 residues.

The rearrangement links TRBV6-1 to TRBJ1-2, with TRBD1 identical over 9 bases. CDR1 is MNHNS and CDR2 is SASEGT in the germline V gene. The CDR3 has 14 residues. The junction had 6 bases not matched to a gene; V was cut back by 5 bases and J by 5 bases. The CDR3 sequence is CASSWDRVTYGYTF. CDR3 sequence (DNA): TGTGCCAGCAGTTGGGACAGGGTGACTTATGGCTACACCTTC.

The J gene is TRBJ2-1, the V gene TRBV19; a possible D gene is TRBD1 (5 bases). This CDR3 contains 15 residues. Looked up from germline, CDR1 is LNHDA and CDR2 is SQIVND (reference sequence). Trimming cost V 6 bases and J 3 bases, with 15 bases left between them. The CDR3 spells CASSPQVVFYNEQFF. The CDR3 nucleotides are TGTGCCAGTAGCCCACAGGTGGTTTTCTACAATGAGCAGTTCTTC.

J is TRBJ2-3 and V is TRBV19; perhaps TRBD1 as D (6 bases). V lost 3 bases, J lost 4 bases, and 14 bases lay in between. CDR1 and CDR2 from the germline V gene are LNHDA and SQIVND (reference sequence). The CDR3 length is 15 residues. DNA of the CDR3: TGTGCCAGTAGTATGGTCGCAGGGGCGGCAGATACGCAGTATTTT. Amino acid sequence: CASSMVAGAADTQYF.

This clone appeared once. This rearrangement joins TRBV5-1 to TRBJ2-7; D possibly corresponds to TRBD1 (5 bases). CDR1 SGHRS and CDR2 YFSETQ come from the germline V gene. This CDR3 region has 16 residues. Trimming left V 2 bases short and J 4 bases short, with 19 bases between. The CDR3 region is CASSFTTGSIGYEQYF. CDR3 coding DNA: TGCGCCAGCAGCTTCACCACAGGTTCTATCGGGTACGAGCAGTACTTC.

V usage is TRBV21-1 and J usage is TRBJ1-4. TRBV21-1 represents a pseudogene. The CDR3 spans 15 residues. The CDR3 DNA reads as TGTGCCAGCAGCACCAGCCCGGGAACTAATGAAAAACTGTTTTTT. Translated: CASSTSPGTNEKLFF.